This passage covers 5 T cell receptor beta chains from one sample sequenced in a study of control samples from healthy donors and cancer patients. Clones were sequenced by immunoSEQ multiplex PCR, and TCRdb holds only the in-frame ones, with some missing. The repertoire holds roughly 100,000 clones, approximately 90% seen once, with under 3% in the top ten. The sample was blood. These receptors were obtained from a woman aged 18-29 years in good health.

The chain uses TRBV24-1 and TRBJ2-1; D possibly corresponds to TRBD2 (6 bases). The germline gives CDR1 KGHDR, CDR2 SFDVKD. This CDR3 is built from 15 residues. Trimming took off 2 bases at V and 5 bases at J, with 12 bases between the two ends. CDR3 bases: TGTGCCACCAGTGATTGGGTTAGCGGACACAATGAGCAGTTCTTC. As protein: CATSDWVSGHNEQFF.

J is TRBJ1-5 and V is TRBV19; no firm D call. Germline values: CDR1 LNHDA, CDR2 SQIVND (reference sequence). The ends were cut back, 2 bases at V and 7 bases at J, with 27 bases in the middle. The CDR3 totals 19 residues. In nucleotides, the CDR3 is TGTGCCAGTAGTATATTTGTTTTGATAGGACGCAGTGAGAAACAGCCCCAGCATTTT. Amino acid sequence: CASSIFVLIGRSEKQPQHF.

This clone was recorded a few times. The rearrangement joins TRBV28 to TRBJ1-1; possibly TRBD1 for D (5 bases). Looked up from germline, CDR1 is MDHEN and CDR2 is SYDVKM. This CDR3 contains 14 residues. V dropped 4 bases and J dropped 0 bases, with 9 bases sitting between them. CDR3 sequence: CASSSSGLNTEAFF. In DNA form, the CDR3 reads TGTGCCAGCAGTTCATCGGGACTGAACACTGAAGCTTTCTTT.

The chain uses TRBV28 and TRBJ2-2; 8 positions match TRBD1. The V gene end was trimmed by 5 bases and the J gene end by 0 bases; junction bases not matched to a gene: 5. Germline V gene data show CDR1 as MDHEN and CDR2 as SYDVKM. CDR3 length equals 16 residues. Here the CDR3 reads CASSAQGASNTGELFF. The CDR3 coding sequence is TGTGCCAGCAGTGCTCAGGGGGCCTCGAACACCGGGGAGCTGTTTTTT. The whole variable domain, filled in from reference TRBV28 and TRBJ2-2, reads DVKVTQSSRYLVKRTGEKVFLECVQDMDHENMFWYRQDPGLGLRLIYFSYDVKMKEKGDIPEGYSVSREKKERFSLILESASTNQTSMYLCASSAQGASNTGELFFGEGSRLTVL.

V usage is TRBV5-1 and J usage is TRBJ1-2; TRBD1 might be the D (5 bases). From germline, CDR1 is SGHRS and CDR2 YFSETQ. This CDR3 comprises 13 residues. The V gene lost 3 bases and the J gene lost 5 bases, with 11 bases spanning the gap. The CDR3 reads CASSSQGGYGYTF. DNA of the CDR3: TGCGCCAGCAGCTCGCAGGGAGGGTATGGCTACACCTTC.